Presented here are 8 T cell receptor beta chains from one specimen sequenced in a study of spatial heterogeneity in lung cancer. TCRdb passed the 5' RACE reads through MiXCR, listing each CDR3 protein once. The sample has more than 25,000 distinct CDR3 sequences, less than 6.5% seen once. Stated time point: blood at routine non-recurrence follow-up after resection. The sample consisted of PBMCs, taken at follow-up. The origin of the receptors is a female donor with early-stage non-small cell lung cancer.

This clonotype was counted at least ten times. V usage is TRBV18 and J usage is TRBJ1-6; TRBD1 matches 7 bases. Unmatched junction bases numbered 3, after V lost 2 bases and J lost 8 bases. Germline CDR1 reads KGHSH; CDR2 reads LQKENI. The CDR3 length is 14 residues. The CDR3 sequence: CASSPGTAHSPLHF. The CDR3 DNA is TGTGCCAGCTCACCAGGGACAGCTCATTCACCCCTCCACTTT.

This clonotype was counted at least ten times. This rearrangement joins TRBV29-1 to TRBJ2-7; 10 bases match TRBD2. The CDR3 sequence is 15 residues long. Germline CDR1 and CDR2: SQVTM and ANQGSEA. The V and J ends lost 4 bases and 6 bases, in that order; junction bases with no gene match: 12. CDR3 residues: CSVGTSGSLRGEQYF. The CDR3 DNA is TGCAGCGTTGGGACTAGCGGCTCCTTACGGGGCGAGCAGTACTTC.

This clonotype was observed at least ten times. The chain joins TRBV5-1 to TRBJ2-7; tentatively, D is TRBD2 (6 bases). The V gene's germline CDR1 is SGHRS and CDR2 YFSETQ. CDR3 length: 14 residues. V gave up 6 bases and J gave up 1 base, with 14 bases separating them. In DNA, the CDR3 is TGCGCCAGCACCCCTGGGGGACTTTCCTACGAGCAGTACTTC. Translation gives CASTPGGLSYEQYF.

Remarks on this clonotype: A clone one base away is much larger, so this may be a read error. The V and J genes are TRBV28 and TRBJ2-4; 9 bases line up with TRBD2. Germline CDR1 MDHEN, CDR2 SYDVKM. V was pared by 3 bases and J by 6 bases, with 6 bases of the junction left unmatched. The CDR3 runs 15 residues. The chain's CDR3 is CASSFSGGRGNIQYF. The CDR3 DNA reads TGTGCCAGCAGTTTTAGCGGGGGAAGGGGAAACATTCAGTACTTC.

This clonotype was picked up a small number of times. This chain uses TRBV6-2 or TRBV6-3 with TRBJ2-1; 13 bases map to TRBD2. Germline V gene lookup returns CDR1 MNHEY and CDR2 SVGEGT. Unmatched junction bases numbered 0, after V lost 6 bases and J lost 1 base. The CDR3 has 15 residues. The CDR3 DNA sequence: TGTGCCAGCAGGGGACTAGCGGGATCCTACAATGAGCAGTTCTTC. It translates to CASRGLAGSYNEQFF.

The rearrangement joins TRBV5-1 to TRBJ2-1; 8 bases align to TRBD2. CDR1 is SGHRS and CDR2 is YFSETQ in the germline V gene. The CDR3 has 16 amino acids. V shed 1 base, J shed 0 bases, and the junction held 3 bases outside the gene matches. The CDR3 loop reads CASSLTSGSSYNEQFF. Written as DNA, the CDR3 is TGCGCCAGCAGCTTGACTAGCGGTAGCTCCTACAATGAGCAGTTCTTC.

This clonotype occurred many times. This chain links TRBV14 with TRBJ2-2, with 10 nucleotides matching TRBD2. The V gene's germline CDR1 is SGHDN and CDR2 FVKESK. The CDR3 runs to 18 residues. V shed 1 base and J 3 bases; nucleotides not matched to a gene: 8. The CDR3 nucleotides read TGTGCCAGCAGCCAAGCGTCTAGCGGGAGTTGGTACACCGGGGAGCTGTTTTTT. Amino acid sequence: CASSQASSGSWYTGELFF.

This chain links TRBV19 with TRBJ2-3, with no clear D. CDR1 LNHDA and CDR2 SQIVND come from the germline V gene (reference sequence). Trimming removed 6 bases at V and 5 bases at J, with 6 bases between. CDR3 length equals 11 residues. CDR3 amino acids: CASSIKDTQYF. The CDR3 region has the DNA TGTGCCAGTAGCATTAAAGATACGCAGTATTTT.